This entry is about one TCR beta chain. The antigen is not known. Sequenced by immunoSEQ multiplex PCR; TCRdb stores in-frame clones only, minus some. The table includes about 93,000 clones, over 85% detected once. This record comes from a study of graft-versus-host responses after intestinal transplantation. V lost 0 bases and J lost 3; bases outside the gene matches: 4. There are 15 residues in the CDR3. Germline CDR1 reads SGHRS; CDR2 reads YFSETQ. This TCR came from a human donor who received an intestinal transplant. Sequenced material: unstimulated CD8+ T cells sorted from spleen or lymph node cells, taken before intestinal transplant. The V and J genes are TRBV5-1 and TRBJ2-7; the match to TRBD1 covers 9 bases. For the CDR3, the DNA is TGCGCCAGCAGCTTGGCTGGGACAGGGATCTACGAGCAGTACTTC. Amino acid sequence: CASSLAGTGIYEQYF.